One and the same sample provided the 23 T cell receptor beta chains below, sequenced in a study of beta chain features in type 1 diabetes. Whole-study findings and limits: Significant though moderate, a shortening of TCRB CDR3s appeared in all four CD4+ subsets of Type 1 diabetes patients.

What was sequenced were expressed TCRB transcripts, since all of the isolated RNA had been reverse transcribed. Repertoires were generated with immunoSEQ multiplex PCR, while TCRdb's copy carries only in-frame clones and drops some. This table has about 170,000 clones, almost 8% appearing once. Antigen specificity for these receptors is unknown. The sample consisted of central memory CD4+ T cells from blood. The receptor set was obtained from a man in his late teens or twenties with type 1 diabetes.

The rearrangement uses TRBV5-1 and TRBJ2-3, with D tentatively TRBD1 (5 bases). Germline loops: CDR1 SGHRS, CDR2 YFSETQ. Trimming left V 5 bases short and J 2 bases short, with 9 bases between. This CDR3 is 13 amino acids long. As DNA, the CDR3 is TGCGCCAGCAGGCCCAGGGCCACAGATACGCAGTATTTT. Translation gives CASRPRATDTQYF.

This clone has just a few counts. This sequence joins TRBV9 and TRBJ2-3; D unclear. V was clipped by 0 bases and J by 2 bases, with 4 bases between them. This CDR3 is 13 amino acids long. Germline lookup yields CDR1 SGDLS and CDR2 YYNGEE. The CDR3 DNA sequence: TGTGCCAGCAGCGTAGTGGCCACAGATACGCAGTATTTT. This gives the protein CASSVVATDTQYF. The complete variable domain, with remaining parts taken from reference TRBV9 and TRBJ2-3, reads DSGVTQTPKHLITATGQRVTLRCSPRSGDLSVYWYQQSLDQGLQFLIQYYNGEERAKGNILERFSAQQFPDLHSELNLSSLELGDSALYFCASSVVATDTQYFGPGTRLTVL.

The J gene is TRBJ2-2, the V gene TRBV28; possible D gene TRBD2, 5 bases. Trimming took off 6 bases at V and 1 base at J, with 18 bases between the two ends. Germline V gene data show CDR1 as MDHEN and CDR2 as SYDVKM. The CDR3 is 17 amino acids. This CDR3 is CASRHGIRNQNTGELFF. DNA for the CDR3: TGTGCCAGCAGGCACGGGATTCGGAATCAGAACACCGGGGAGCTGTTTTTT.

This clone came up a few times. The chain is built from TRBV25-1 and TRBJ1-6, with D possibly matching TRBD1 (5 bases). The CDR3 is 12 amino acids. Trimming left V 2 bases short and J 11 bases short, with 7 bases between. Looked up from germline, CDR1 is MGHDK and CDR2 is SYGVNS. This CDR3 is CASSEQGTPLHF. CDR3 in DNA: TGTGCCAGCAGTGAACAGGGTACACCCCTCCACTTT. The variable domain in full, with the rest retrieved from reference TRBV25-1 and TRBJ1-6, is EADIYQTPRYLVIGTGKKITLECSQTMGHDKMYWYQQDPGMELHLIHYSYGVNSTEKGDLSSESTVSRIRTEHFPLTLESARPSHTSQYLCASSEQGTPLHFGNGTRLTVT.

This clone was counted a few times. The rearrangement links TRBV7-2 to TRBJ2-1, with 10 bases matching TRBD2. Germline trimming cut 5 bases from V and 4 bases from J; bases unmatched to any gene: 5. The length of the CDR3 is 15 residues. Germline V gives CDR1 SGHTA, CDR2 FQGNSA. CDR3 sequence (DNA): TGTGCCAGCAGCACTGGACTAGCGGATTACAATGAGCAGTTCTTC. The encoded protein is CASSTGLADYNEQFF. The entire variable domain, with the rest obtained from reference TRBV7-2 and TRBJ2-1, is as follows: GAGVSQSPSNKVTEKGKDVELRCDPISGHTALYWYRQSLGQGLEFLIYFQGNSAPDKSGLPSDRFSAERTGGSVSTLTIQRTQQEDSAVYLCASSTGLADYNEQFFGPGTRLTVL.

This clone was counted a few times. The chain employs TRBV6-5 and TRBJ2-7, with D possibly matching TRBD2 (7 bases). Germline V gives CDR1 MNHEY, CDR2 SVGAGI. The germline V and J ends were trimmed by 8 bases and 0 bases, with 17 bases remaining between them. There are 15 residues in the CDR3. The CDR3: CASSGRGAGSYEQYF. The CDR3 coding sequence is TGTGCCAGCTCGGGCCGGGGGGCAGGCTCCTACGAGCAGTACTTC.

This clone occurred a few times. The rearrangement uses TRBV9 and TRBJ2-1; TRBD2 agrees at 9 bases. Germline loops: CDR1 SGDLS, CDR2 YYNGEE. The CDR3 runs to 15 residues. V gave up 3 bases and J gave up 4 bases; unmatched junction bases: 5. The CDR3 coding sequence is TGTGCCAGCAGCGCTGCGGGGGGGGGATACAATGAGCAGTTCTTC. Translating gives CASSAAGGGYNEQFF.

This clone was seen more than once but under ten times. This sample also contains other DNA sequences that code for the same CDR3. The chain recombines TRBV28 with TRBJ1-4; TRBD1 matches 11 bases. Losses at the gene ends were 6 bases for V and 7 bases for J; bases not matched to a gene: 4. Germline lookup yields CDR1 MDHEN and CDR2 SYDVKM. This CDR3 has 14 residues. CDR3 coding DNA: TGTGCCAGCAGCCTGGACAGGGGGCGTGAAAAACTGTTTTTT. Protein: CASSLDRGREKLFF.

The chain combines TRBV18 with TRBJ2-3; D is uncertain. The ends were cut back, 2 bases at V and 4 bases at J, with 13 bases in the middle. The V gene's germline CDR1 is KGHSH and CDR2 LQKENI. The CDR3 covers 15 residues. CDR3 in DNA: TGTGCCAGCTCACCAGCGAGACACCAGGCAGATACGCAGTATTTT. Translation gives CASSPARHQADTQYF.

V and J are TRBV11-2 and TRBJ2-3, with unresolved D. Germline CDR1 and CDR2: SGHAT and FQNNGV. Trimming took 5 bases from V and 4 from J, leaving 10 bases between them. The CDR3 is 13 residues long. CDR3 region: CASSDQRADTQYF. DNA of the CDR3: TGTGCCAGCAGCGACCAACGGGCAGATACGCAGTATTTT.

This clone was found a few times. V and J are TRBV6-6 and TRBJ2-2; maybe TRBD1 (6 bases). This CDR3 has 13 amino acids. CDR1 is MNHNY, CDR2 SVGAGI, per germline (reference sequence). The V and J ends lost 5 bases and 6 bases respectively, with 10 bases between them. In DNA, the CDR3 is TGTGCCAGCAGTAAAACAGGGTCCGGGGAGCTGTTTTTT. Protein sequence: CASSKTGSGELFF.

This clone was counted only a few times. The rearrangement links TRBV7-2 to TRBJ2-6, with 12 bases that match TRBD2. The germline V gene has CDR1 SGHTA and CDR2 FQGNSA. After removal of 8 bases from V and 4 bases from J, the junction contained 3 bases not matched to a gene. The CDR3 extends over 15 amino acids. Written as DNA, the CDR3 is TGTGCCAGCCTAGCGGGAGGGTCAGGGGCCAACGTCCTGACTTTC. Its protein is CASLAGGSGANVLTF.

This chain joins TRBV30 and TRBJ1-5, with D maybe TRBD1 (5 bases). V shed 2 bases and J shed 3 bases, with 14 bases lying between them. This CDR3 comprises 15 residues. Germline V gene sequence: CDR1 GTSNPN, CDR2 SVGIG (reference sequence). The DNA of the CDR3 is TGTGCCTGGAGTCCAATTGACAGCCTCAATCAGCCCCAGCATTTT. As protein: CAWSPIDSLNQPQHF.

As DNA, the CDR3 is TGCGCCAGCAGCCCGAGGACAGGGGGTAGCTATGGCTACACCTTC. It specifies CASSPRTGGSYGYTF. The chain uses TRBV5-1 and TRBJ1-2; 10 nucleotides align to TRBD1. Germline V gene lookup returns CDR1 SGHRS and CDR2 YFSETQ. Trimming cost V 4 bases and J 4 bases; bases outside gene matches: 7. CDR3 length: 15 residues.

About this clone itself: At the DNA level, this CDR3 is encoded by other sequences in the same sample as well. The chain uses TRBV5-1 and TRBJ2-1; D is unclear. V lost 1 base and J 6 bases, leaving 2 bases between the germline ends. The germline gives CDR1 SGHRS, CDR2 YFSETQ. The CDR3 totals 11 residues. The DNA for the CDR3 is TGCGCCAGCAGCTTGCTCAATGAGCAGTTCTTC. It yields the protein CASSLLNEQFF.

In its sample, this clone was seen many times. The chain is built from TRBV4-1 and TRBJ2-1; TRBD2 aligns across 11 bases. The CDR3 spans 14 residues. V dropped 4 bases and J dropped 8; count of bases not matched to a gene: 4. Germline V gene sequence: CDR1 MGHRA, CDR2 YSYEKL. As DNA, the CDR3 is TGCGCCAGCAGCCTCCGACTAGCGGGGCATGAGCAGTTCTTC. It translates to CASSLRLAGHEQFF.

A note on this clone: An end of the junction does not agree with germline; a read error may underlie this. This chain connects TRBV4-3 to TRBJ1-2, with 9 bases identical to TRBD1. The germline CDR1 and CDR2 sequences are LGHNA and YSLEER. The CDR3 loop spans 16 amino acids. DNA for the CDR3: TGCGCCAGCAGCCAAGCTGGGACAGGGAATAACCATGGCTACACCTTC. It yields the protein CASSQAGTGNNHGYTF.

In its sample, this clone was seen many times. This chain connects TRBV4-2 to TRBJ1-3, with unresolved D. Between the trimmed V and J ends, which lost 4 bases and 2 bases, there was a span of 15 bases. The CDR3 runs 16 residues. Germline-derived CDR1 and CDR2 are LGHNA and YNFKEQ. The CDR3 region has the DNA TGTGCCAGCAGCCTTTCGGGGAAGACTGCTGGAAACACCATATATTTT. Protein sequence: CASSLSGKTAGNTIYF.

The V gene is TRBV28, the J gene TRBJ1-5, with TRBD1 matching 11 bases. With 5 bases clipped from V and 4 bases from J, the junction kept 13 bases outside the gene matches. Germline-derived CDR1 and CDR2 are MDHEN and SYDVKM. This CDR3 spans 18 amino acids. The CDR3 bases are TGTGCCAGCAGTCAAGGACAGGGGGCTAGGTATTTTAATCAGCCCCAGCATTTT. Residues: CASSQGQGARYFNQPQHF. The complete variable domain, with remaining parts taken from reference TRBV28 and TRBJ1-5, reads DVKVTQSSRYLVKRTGEKVFLECVQDMDHENMFWYRQDPGLGLRLIYFSYDVKMKEKGDIPEGYSVSREKKERFSLILESASTNQTSMYLCASSQGQGARYFNQPQHFGDGTRLSIL.

The chain recombines TRBV18 with TRBJ2-7; 8 bases agree with TRBD2. There are 16 residues in the CDR3. J lost 2 bases, V lost 3 bases, and 9 bases had no gene match. Germline V gives CDR1 KGHSH, CDR2 LQKENI. As DNA, the CDR3 is TGTGCCAGCTCACCTTCCCCCGGCGGGGGGACCTACGAGCAGTACTTC. Translating gives CASSPSPGGGTYEQYF. The whole variable domain, filled in from reference TRBV18 and TRBJ2-7, reads NAGVMQNPRHLVRRRGQEARLRCSPMKGHSHVYWYRQLPEEGLKFMVYLQKENIIDESGMPKERFSAEFPKEGPSILRIQQVVRGDSAAYFCASSPSPGGGTYEQYFGPGTRLTVT.

V usage is TRBV5-1 and J usage is TRBJ2-3; 8 bases align to TRBD2. The CDR3 consists of 16 residues. J gave up 0 bases and V 1 base, and 4 bases lay outside the gene matches. The germline V gene has CDR1 SGHRS and CDR2 YFSETQ. CDR3 amino acids: CASSLYPGGSTDTQYF. The CDR3 DNA sequence: TGCGCCAGCAGCTTGTATCCGGGGGGGAGCACAGATACGCAGTATTTT.

This clone was detected a few times. The chain uses TRBV10-3 and TRBJ2-1; unclear D gene. Trimming took off 2 bases at V and 8 bases at J, with 7 bases between the two ends. Germline-derived CDR1 and CDR2 are ENHRY and SYGVKD. The CDR3 totals 12 residues. CDR3 DNA: TGTGCCATCAGTGAGACTTTTCATGAGCAGTTCTTC. The encoded protein is CAISETFHEQFF.

This clone occurred a few times. The chain couples TRBV15 to TRBJ2-5; TRBD1 matches at 10 bases. Trimming took 6 bases from V and 1 from J; bases not matched to a gene: 5. The V gene's germline CDR1 is LNHNV and CDR2 YYDKDF (reference sequence). This CDR3 is 15 amino acids long. This chain's CDR3 is CATRMGQGSQETQYF. The CDR3 DNA sequence: TGTGCCACCAGGATGGGACAGGGGTCCCAAGAGACCCAGTACTTC.